Sequencing of this TCR beta chain was carried out in a study of blood T cell repertoires in COVID-19. Study details: Sites across the United States, Italy and Spain contributed samples from acute and convalescent COVID-19. Sources were T cells, B-cell-depleted T cells, or PBMCs; the material itself was cDNA or gDNA.

Per the study methods: By means of reference gene primer amplification, nucleated cell counts were estimated. Sequenced by immunoSEQ multiplex PCR; TCRdb stores in-frame clones only, minus some. The DNA gave D and trimming, while V, J and clone size come from that table. The sample includes 100,000 to 150,000 clones, 85% to 90% of them seen just once. Sample: peripheral blood. This clonotype was obtained from a man between 65 and 85 years old with active or convalescent COVID-19.

The CDR3 reads CASGGTSGTFRAHNEQFF. Written as DNA, the CDR3 is TGCGCCAGCGGCGGGACTAGCGGGACTTTCCGCGCCCACAATGAGCAGTTCTTC. The chain employs TRBV5-1 and TRBJ2-1, with 13 positions matching TRBD2. The trim removed 7 bases at V and 5 bases at J, leaving 15 bases unmatched. CDR1 is SGHRS, CDR2 YFSETQ, per germline. The CDR3 is 18 amino acids. Full variable domain (missing parts from reference TRBV5-1 and TRBJ2-1): KAGVTQTPRYLIKTRGQQVTLSCSPISGHRSVSWYQQTPGQGLQFLFEYFSETQRNKGNFPGRFSGRQFSNSRSEMNVSTLELGDSALYLCASGGTSGTFRAHNEQFFGPGTRLTVL.